This T cell receptor (beta chain) emerged from a study of radiation and T cells in renal cell carcinoma. The time point: blood 4 weeks post-SBRT, at nephrectomy. Described treatment: 15 Gy SBRT to primary tumor, nephrectomy 4 weeks later. Only in-frame clones appear in the TCRdb table, and some are missing; sequencing was by immunoSEQ multiplex PCR. This sample has more than 120,000 clones; 80% to 90% occur once, and the top ten carry 15% to 20%. The germline CDR1 and CDR2 sequences are LGHNA and YNFKEQ. V shed 0 bases and J 5 bases; nucleotides not matched to a gene: 6. This CDR3 spans 16 amino acids.

V and J are TRBV4-2 and TRBJ2-2, with 7 nucleotides matching TRBD2. The sequence was collected from a woman in her forties or fifties with renal cell carcinoma. This sample comprised blood, obtained from a patient whose treatment included radiotherapy and nephrectomy. The CDR3 loop reads CASSQEEGGWTGELFF. The CDR3 DNA sequence: TGTGCCAGCAGCCAAGAAGAGGGAGGGTGGACCGGGGAGCTGTTTTTT.